This entry lists 10 T cell receptor beta chains sequenced from one sample in a study of technical replicates of blood from a few donors. Assay used: immunoSEQ multiplex PCR; TCRdb lists only in-frame clones, some missing. The sample has about 75,000 clones, around 97% seen once; the top ten hold less than 0.2%. Sequenced: T cells isolated from PBMCs. These receptors all stem from a human donor in good health.

This chain links TRBV9 with TRBJ2-3; the match to TRBD2 covers 9 bases. The germline V gene encodes CDR1 SGDLS and CDR2 YYNGEE. The CDR3 is 15 residues long. The trim removed 3 bases at V and 3 bases at J, leaving 5 bases unmatched. CDR3 sequence: CASSGGGGVTDTQYF. CDR3 sequence (DNA): TGTGCCAGCAGCGGCGGGGGGGGCGTTACAGATACGCAGTATTTT.

This clone was recorded only once. A read error may produce the germline difference seen at one junction end. The J gene is TRBJ2-5, the V gene TRBV7-7, with 8 bases aligning to TRBD1. The CDR3 extends over 14 amino acids. Germline V CDR1 and CDR2: SSHAT, FNYEAQ (reference sequence). CDR3: CASSPTGVGETQYF. Written as DNA, the CDR3 is TGTGCTAGCAGCCCGACAGGGGTCGGCGAGACCCAGTACTTC. The complete variable domain, with remaining parts taken from reference TRBV7-7 and TRBJ2-5, reads GAGVSQSPRYKVTKRGQDVTLRCDPISSHATLYWYQQALGQGPEFLTYFNYEAQPDKSGLPSDRFSAERPEGSISTLTIQRTEQRDSAMYRCASSPTGVGETQYFGPGTRLLVL.

The rearrangement joins TRBV6-5 to TRBJ2-1; 7 bases match TRBD1. The V gene end was trimmed by 2 bases and the J gene end by 6 bases; junction bases not matched to a gene: 4. Germline V CDR1 and CDR2: MNHEY, SVGAGI. There are 14 residues in the CDR3. The CDR3 region has the DNA TGTGCCAGCAGTTACATCGACAGGGCCAATGAGCAGTTCTTC. This codes for CASSYIDRANEQFF.

This chain links TRBV29-1 with TRBJ1-1; maybe TRBD1 (5 bases). Germline V gene data show CDR1 as SQVTM and CDR2 as ANQGSEA. Trimming took 7 bases from V and 4 from J, leaving 16 bases between them. This CDR3 has 13 residues. The CDR3 is CSAVPLGGTEAFF. DNA for the CDR3: TGCAGCGCCGTCCCCCTGGGGGGCACTGAAGCTTTCTTT. Combining the CDR3 with reference TRBV29-1 and TRBJ1-1 gives the whole variable domain SAVISQKPSRDICQRGTSLTIQCQVDSQVTMMFWYRQQPGQSLTLIATANQGSEATYESGFVIDKFPISRPNLTFSTLTVSNMSPEDSSIYLCSAVPLGGTEAFFGQGTRLTVV.

The rearrangement links TRBV7-2 to TRBJ2-2; TRBD2 aligns across 7 bases. This CDR3 is 13 amino acids long. V dropped 3 bases and J dropped 6; count of bases not matched to a gene: 1. CDR1 and CDR2 (germline): SGHTA, FQGNSA. CDR3 in amino acids: CASSFGGSGELFF. CDR3 coding DNA: TGTGCCAGCAGCTTCGGGGGGTCCGGGGAGCTGTTTTTT.

V usage is TRBV7-8 and J usage is TRBJ2-7, with D possibly being TRBD1 (5 bases). Deletions cut 5 bases from V and 4 bases from J, with 18 bases between. Germline CDR1 is SGHVS and CDR2 is FQNEAQ. The CDR3 runs to 15 residues. The DNA for the CDR3 is TGTGCCAGCAGCCACAACTGGGCAGGGAATTACGAGCAGTACTTC. This codes for CASSHNWAGNYEQYF.

The chain joins TRBV6-5 to TRBJ2-7, with no clear D. V lost 5 bases and J 2 bases, leaving 16 bases between the germline ends. This CDR3 has 15 residues. Germline V CDR1 and CDR2: MNHEY, SVGAGI. The CDR3 bases are TGTGCCAGCAGTCGAACCTTTACTTCTCCCTACGAGCAGTACTTC. Translated, it gives CASSRTFTSPYEQYF.

This clone came up once. CDR3 DNA sequence: TGTGCCAGCAGTTTTCGACAGGGGACTAGCAACACTGAAGCTTTCTTT. It encodes CASSFRQGTSNTEAFF. The rearrangement links TRBV27 to TRBJ1-1; 8 bases map to TRBD1. This CDR3 is built from 16 residues. CDR1 MNHEY and CDR2 SMNVEV come from the germline V gene (reference sequence). V dropped 3 bases and J dropped 2; count of bases not matched to a gene: 8.

The V gene is TRBV6-5, the J gene TRBJ1-2; 7 bases map to TRBD1. Trimming took 2 bases from V and 3 from J; bases not matched to a gene: 3. CDR3 size: 14 residues. Germline CDR1 reads MNHEY; CDR2 reads SVGAGI. In nucleotides, the CDR3 is TGTGCCAGCAGTTACGCCGGGACAGACTATGGCTACACCTTC. Its protein product is CASSYAGTDYGYTF.

The V and J genes are TRBV7-4 and TRBJ1-5; 8 nucleotides agree with TRBD1. CDR1 SGHVT and CDR2 SQSDAQ come from the germline V gene. The CDR3 runs 18 residues. The V gene end was trimmed by 2 bases and the J gene end by 1 base; junction bases not matched to a gene: 10. This chain's CDR3 is CASSLKDRACWSNQPQHF. The DNA of the CDR3 is TGTGCCAGCAGCTTAAAGGACAGGGCGTGTTGGAGCAATCAGCCCCAGCATTTT.